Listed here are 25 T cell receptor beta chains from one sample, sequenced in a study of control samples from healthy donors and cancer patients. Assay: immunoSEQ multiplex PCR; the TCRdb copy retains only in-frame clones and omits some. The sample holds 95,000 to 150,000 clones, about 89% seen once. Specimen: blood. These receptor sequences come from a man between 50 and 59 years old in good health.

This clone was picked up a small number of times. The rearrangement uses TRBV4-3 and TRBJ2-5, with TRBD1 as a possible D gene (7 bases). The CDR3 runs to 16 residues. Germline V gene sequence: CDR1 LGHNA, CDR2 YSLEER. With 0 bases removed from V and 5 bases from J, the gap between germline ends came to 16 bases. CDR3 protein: CASSQDFRQGGETQYF. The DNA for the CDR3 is TGCGCCAGCAGCCAAGATTTCAGACAGGGAGGCGAGACCCAGTACTTC.

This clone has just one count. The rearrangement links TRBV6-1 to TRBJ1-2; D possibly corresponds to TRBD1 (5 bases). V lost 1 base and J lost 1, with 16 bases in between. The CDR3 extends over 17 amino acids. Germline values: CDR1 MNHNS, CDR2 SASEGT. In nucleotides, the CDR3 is TGTGCCAGCAGTGAAGTGGGGACGGGCCTGATTAACTATGGCTACACCTTC. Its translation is CASSEVGTGLINYGYTF.

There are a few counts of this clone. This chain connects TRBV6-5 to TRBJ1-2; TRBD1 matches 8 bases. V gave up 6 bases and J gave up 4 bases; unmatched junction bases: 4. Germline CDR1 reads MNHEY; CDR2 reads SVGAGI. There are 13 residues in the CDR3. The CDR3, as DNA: TGTGCCAGCAGCCGACAGGGGAGCTATGGCTACACCTTC. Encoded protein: CASSRQGSYGYTF.

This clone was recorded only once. CDR3 region: CASSLGGPYGEQYF. CDR3 DNA sequence: TGTGCCAGCAGCTTAGGGGGCCCATATGGCGAGCAGTACTTC. The chain has TRBV7-2 and TRBJ2-7, with D possibly TRBD1 on 5 matching bases. The V end was cut by 1 base, the J end by 6 bases, with 13 bases between. In germline, CDR1 is SGHTA, CDR2 FQGNSA. The CDR3 spans 14 residues. The complete variable domain, with remaining parts taken from reference TRBV7-2 and TRBJ2-7, reads GAGVSQSPSNKVTEKGKDVELRCDPISGHTALYWYRQSLGQGLEFLIYFQGNSAPDKSGLPSDRFSAERTGGSVSTLTIQRTQQEDSAVYLCASSLGGPYGEQYFGPGTRLTVT.

CDR3 DNA: TGCGCCAGCAGCTTGGTCCCGCAGAACACTGAAGCTTTCTTT. Protein sequence: CASSLVPQNTEAFF. V is TRBV5-1 and J is TRBJ1-1, with unresolved D. V gave up 0 bases and J gave up 1 base, with 7 bases separating them. CDR1 is SGHRS, CDR2 YFSETQ, per germline. The CDR3 sequence is 14 residues long.

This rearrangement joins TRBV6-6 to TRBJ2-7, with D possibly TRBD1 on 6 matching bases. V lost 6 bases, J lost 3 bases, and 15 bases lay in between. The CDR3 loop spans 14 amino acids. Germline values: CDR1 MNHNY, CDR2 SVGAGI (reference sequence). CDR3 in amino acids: CASRPRGAIYEQYF. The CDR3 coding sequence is TGTGCCAGCAGGCCCAGGGGAGCTATCTACGAGCAGTACTTC.

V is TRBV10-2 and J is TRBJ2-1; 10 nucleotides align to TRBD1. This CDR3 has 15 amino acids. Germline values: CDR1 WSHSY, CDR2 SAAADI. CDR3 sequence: CPPSRQGASYNEQFF. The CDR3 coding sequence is TGCCCCCCCAGCCGACAGGGGGCATCCTACAATGAGCAGTTCTTC.

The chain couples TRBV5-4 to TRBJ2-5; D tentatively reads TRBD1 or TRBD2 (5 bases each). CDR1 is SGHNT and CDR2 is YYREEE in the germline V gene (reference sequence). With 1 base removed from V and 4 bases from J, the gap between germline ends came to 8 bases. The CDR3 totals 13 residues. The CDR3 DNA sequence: TGTGCCAGCAGCTTGAAGGGGAGAGAGACCCAGTACTTC. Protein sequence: CASSLKGRETQYF.

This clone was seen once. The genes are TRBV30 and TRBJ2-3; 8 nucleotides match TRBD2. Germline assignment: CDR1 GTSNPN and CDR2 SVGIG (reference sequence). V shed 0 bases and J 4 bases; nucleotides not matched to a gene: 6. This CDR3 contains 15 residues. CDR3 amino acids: CAWSVKRGPSDTQYF. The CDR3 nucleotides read TGTGCCTGGAGTGTGAAGCGGGGGCCGTCAGATACGCAGTATTTT.

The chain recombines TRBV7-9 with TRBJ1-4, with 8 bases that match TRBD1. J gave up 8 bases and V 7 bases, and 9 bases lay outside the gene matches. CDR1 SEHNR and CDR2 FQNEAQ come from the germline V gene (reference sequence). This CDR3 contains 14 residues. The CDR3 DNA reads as TGTGCCAGCACGCCCTCAGGGGGCAGGGAAAAACTGTTTTTT. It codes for CASTPSGGREKLFF.

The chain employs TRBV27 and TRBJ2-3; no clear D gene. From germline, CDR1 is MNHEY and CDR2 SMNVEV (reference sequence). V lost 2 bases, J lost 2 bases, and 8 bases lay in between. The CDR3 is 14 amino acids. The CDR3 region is CASSLPPPTDTQYF. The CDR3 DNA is TGTGCCAGCAGTTTACCCCCCCCCACAGATACGCAGTATTTT.

The CDR3, as DNA: TGTGCCTGGGATCCGGGACAGTCGTATGGCTACACCTTC. Translation gives CAWDPGQSYGYTF. This chain joins TRBV30 and TRBJ1-2; 7 bases match TRBD1. This CDR3 spans 13 amino acids. CDR1 and CDR2 (germline): GTSNPN, SVGIG (reference sequence). The ends lost 5 bases at V and 5 bases at J; junction bases unmatched: 8.

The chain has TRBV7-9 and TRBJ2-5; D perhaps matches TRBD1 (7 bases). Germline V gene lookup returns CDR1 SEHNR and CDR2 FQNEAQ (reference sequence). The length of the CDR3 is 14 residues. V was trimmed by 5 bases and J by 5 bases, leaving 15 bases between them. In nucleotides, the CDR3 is TGTGCCAGCAGCCAGGGGGGCATCAGGGAGACCCAGTACTTC. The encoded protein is CASSQGGIRETQYF.

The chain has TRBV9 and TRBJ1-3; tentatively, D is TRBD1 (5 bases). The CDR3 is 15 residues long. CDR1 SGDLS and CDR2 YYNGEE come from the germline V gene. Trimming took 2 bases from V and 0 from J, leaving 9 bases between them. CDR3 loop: CASSVTDRSGNTIYF. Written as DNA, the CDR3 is TGTGCCAGCAGCGTGACAGATCGCTCTGGAAACACCATATATTTT.

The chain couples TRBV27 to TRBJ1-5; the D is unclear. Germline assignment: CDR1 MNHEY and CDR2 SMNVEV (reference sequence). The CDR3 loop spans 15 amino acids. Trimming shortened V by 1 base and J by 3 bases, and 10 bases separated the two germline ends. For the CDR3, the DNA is TGTGCCAGCAGTTTATGGCCAGATCTCAATCAGCCCCAGCATTTT. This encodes CASSLWPDLNQPQHF.

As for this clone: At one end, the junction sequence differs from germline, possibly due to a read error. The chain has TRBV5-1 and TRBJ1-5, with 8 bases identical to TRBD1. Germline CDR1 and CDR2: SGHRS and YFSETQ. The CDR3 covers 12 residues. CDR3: CASSLAGGPRHF. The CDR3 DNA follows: TGCGCCAGCAGCTTGGCAGGGGGCCCCCGGCATTTT.

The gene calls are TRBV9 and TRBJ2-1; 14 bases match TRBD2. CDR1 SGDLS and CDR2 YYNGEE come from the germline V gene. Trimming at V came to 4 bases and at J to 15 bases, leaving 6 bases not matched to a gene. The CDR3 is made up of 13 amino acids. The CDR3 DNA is TGTGCCAGCAGCCCAGGGACTAGCGGGGGTCCGTTCTTC. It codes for CASSPGTSGGPFF.

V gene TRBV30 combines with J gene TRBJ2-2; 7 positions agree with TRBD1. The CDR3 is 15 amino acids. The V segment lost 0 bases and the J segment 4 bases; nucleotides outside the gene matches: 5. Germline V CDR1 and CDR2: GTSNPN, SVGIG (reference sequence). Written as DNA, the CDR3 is TGTGCCTGGAGTGTAGGGGACAGACTCACCGGGGAGCTGTTTTTT. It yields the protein CAWSVGDRLTGELFF. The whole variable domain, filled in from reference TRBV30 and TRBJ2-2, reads SQTIHQWPATLVQPVGSPLSLECTVEGTSNPNLYWYRQAAGRGLQLLFYSVGIGQISSEVPQNLSASRPQDRQFILSSKKLLLSDSGFYLCAWSVGDRLTGELFFGEGSRLTVL.

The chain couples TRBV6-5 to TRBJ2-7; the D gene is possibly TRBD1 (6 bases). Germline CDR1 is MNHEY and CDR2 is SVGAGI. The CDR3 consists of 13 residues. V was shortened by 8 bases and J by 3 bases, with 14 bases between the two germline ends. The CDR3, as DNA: TGTGCCAGCGGCCGGGACACGAACTACGAGCAGTACTTC. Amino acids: CASGRDTNYEQYF.

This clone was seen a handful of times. The CDR3 DNA follows: TGTGCCAGCAGCCAAGATCTTGCGTCACAGGGTACGCAGTATTTT. Residues: CASSQDLASQGTQYF. J is TRBJ2-3 and V is TRBV3-1 (or the pseudogene TRBV3-2); TRBD1 might be the D (6 bases). The CDR3 is 15 amino acids. Germline assignment: CDR1 LGHDT and CDR2 YNNKEL (reference sequence). Trimming removed 0 bases at V and 8 bases at J, with 15 bases between.

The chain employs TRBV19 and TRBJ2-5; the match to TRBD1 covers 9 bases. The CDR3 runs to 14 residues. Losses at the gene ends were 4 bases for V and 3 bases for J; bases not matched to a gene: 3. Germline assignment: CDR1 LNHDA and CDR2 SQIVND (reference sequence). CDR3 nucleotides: TGTGCCAGTAGTACAACAGGGGGCGAAGAGACCCAGTACTTC. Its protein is CASSTTGGEETQYF.

CDR3 DNA sequence: TGTGCCAGCAGCAACAGGGGGAATCAGCCCCAGCATTTT. Amino acid sequence: CASSNRGNQPQHF. The rearrangement links TRBV7-2 to TRBJ1-5, with TRBD1 matching over 8 bases. This CDR3 has 13 residues. Unmatched junction bases numbered 1, after V lost 5 bases and J lost 4 bases. CDR1 and CDR2 (germline): SGHTA, FQGNSA.

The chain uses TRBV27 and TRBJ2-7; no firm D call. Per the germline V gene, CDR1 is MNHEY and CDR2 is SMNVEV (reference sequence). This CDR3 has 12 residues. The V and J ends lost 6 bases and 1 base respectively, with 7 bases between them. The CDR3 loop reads CASRDGSYEQYF. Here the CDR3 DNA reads TGTGCCAGCAGGGACGGTTCCTACGAGCAGTACTTC.

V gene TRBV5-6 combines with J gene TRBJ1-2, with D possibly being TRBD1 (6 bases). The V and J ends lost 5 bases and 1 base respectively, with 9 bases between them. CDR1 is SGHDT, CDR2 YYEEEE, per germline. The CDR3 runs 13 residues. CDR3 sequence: CASSGQFNYGYTF. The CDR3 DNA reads TGTGCCAGCAGTGGACAGTTTAACTATGGCTACACCTTC.

The CDR3 DNA sequence: TGTGCCAGCAGTTACCTTCGATTCAGCTCCTACAATGAGCAGTTCTTC. Its protein is CASSYLRFSSYNEQFF. The gene calls are TRBV6-2 or TRBV6-3 and TRBJ2-1; D not certain. CDR3 length: 16 residues. Germline V lookup: CDR1 MNHEY, CDR2 SVGEGT. V was trimmed by 2 bases and J by 0 bases, leaving 11 bases between them.